The 8 T cell receptor beta chains given below trace back to one sample, sequenced in a study of blood T cell repertoires in COVID-19 (dated by TCRdb to between 2020 and 2021). Receptors were amplified or captured by the immunoSEQ multiplex PCR assay. TCRdb limited this immuneACCESS table to in-frame rearrangements with V and J called. A share of clones is missing; checked studies link under half to unresolved V genes, and the rest is unexplained. The sample table holds over 90,000 clones, of which roughly 76% were seen once. The leading ten clones occupy approximately 4.6% of the sample. The sample consisted of peripheral blood. The source of these receptors is a man older than 75 with COVID-19, enrolled during active disease.

The chain links TRBV7-3 to TRBJ1-2; 8 bases align to TRBD1. Trimming at V came to 4 bases and at J to 7 bases, leaving 8 bases not matched to a gene. CDR1 is SGHTA and CDR2 is FQGTGA in the germline V gene. This CDR3 spans 14 amino acids. CDR3 coding DNA: TGTGCCAGCAGCTCGACGACAGGGGTTTTTGGCTACACCTTC. It yields the protein CASSSTTGVFGYTF. The variable domain in full, with the rest retrieved from reference TRBV7-3 and TRBJ1-2, is GAGVSQTPSNKVTEKGKYVELRCDPISGHTALYWYRQSLGQGPEFLIYFQGTGAADDSGLPNDRFFAVRPEGSVSTLKIQRTERGDSAVYLCASSSTTGVFGYTFGSGTRLTVV.

This CDR3 reads CASSQDGGKHGYTF. The CDR3 DNA sequence: TGTGCCAGCAGCCAAGATGGGGGGAAGCATGGCTACACCTTC. The V and J genes are TRBV4-2 and TRBJ1-2, with D possibly TRBD1 on 5 matching bases. V dropped 0 bases and J dropped 6 bases, with 11 bases sitting between them. The CDR3 extends over 14 amino acids. The germline V gene encodes CDR1 LGHNA and CDR2 YNFKEQ.

The chain is built from TRBV5-1 and TRBJ2-7, with D possibly matching TRBD2 (5 bases). V was clipped by 0 bases and J by 0 bases, with 10 bases between them. From germline, CDR1 is SGHRS and CDR2 YFSETQ. CDR3 size: 15 residues. CDR3 sequence (DNA): TGCGCCAGCAGCTTGGGGACTGCTAGCTCCTACGAGCAGTACTTC. The encoded protein is CASSLGTASSYEQYF.

CDR3 DNA: TGTGCCAGCAGCTTGACCTACAGGGTGACCGGGGAGCTGTTTTTT. This codes for CASSLTYRVTGELFF. This chain connects TRBV5-5 to TRBJ2-2, with a weak D call TRBD1 (6 bases). V was cut by 1 base and J by 5 bases, with 12 bases left in between. Germline V gene data show CDR1 as SGHKS and CDR2 as YYEKEE (reference sequence). CDR3 length: 15 residues.

Notes on this clone: This sample includes further DNA sequences coding for the same CDR3. The V and J genes are TRBV4-2 and TRBJ2-3, with D possibly TRBD1 on 6 matching bases. This CDR3 region has 14 residues. Per germline, CDR1 LGHNA and CDR2 YNFKEQ. Between the trimmed V and J ends, which lost 3 bases and 6 bases, there was a span of 13 bases. The CDR3 coding sequence is TGTGCCAGCAGCCAGGACAGACCCACGGATACGCAGTATTTT. It encodes CASSQDRPTDTQYF.

The rearrangement links TRBV7-9 to TRBJ1-4; D perhaps matches TRBD1 (5 bases). V was trimmed by 1 base and J by 8 bases, leaving 5 bases between them. The germline CDR1 and CDR2 sequences are SEHNR and FQNEAQ (reference sequence). The CDR3 length is 12 residues. The CDR3 sequence is CASSLEGEKLFF. The CDR3 nucleotides read TGTGCCAGCAGCTTAGAGGGGGAAAAACTGTTTTTT. Variable domain in full (rest from reference TRBV7-9 and TRBJ1-4): DTGVSQNPRHKITKRGQNVTFRCDPISEHNRLYWYRQTLGQGPEFLTYFQNEAQLEKSRLLSDRFSAERPKGSFSTLEIQRTEQGDSAMYLCASSLEGEKLFFGSGTQLSVL.

This clone came up once. J is TRBJ2-1 and V is TRBV18, with D perhaps matching TRBD2 (5 bases). The CDR3 is 13 amino acids. V gave up 2 bases and J gave up 11 bases, with 13 bases separating them. Germline loops: CDR1 KGHSH, CDR2 LQKENI. The DNA of the CDR3 is TGTGCCAGCTCACCAACCGCAGCGGCGAAGCAGTTCTTC. Encoded protein: CASSPTAAAKQFF.

In its sample, this clone was seen once. The rearrangement joins TRBV19 to TRBJ2-1, with a possible D match to TRBD1 (6 bases). CDR1 is LNHDA and CDR2 is SQIVND in the germline V gene (reference sequence). CDR3 length: 12 residues. The V end was cut by 9 bases, the J end by 6 bases, with 12 bases between. The CDR3 loop is CASSDRFNEQFF. The DNA of the CDR3 is TGTGCCAGCAGCGACAGGTTCAATGAGCAGTTCTTC.